Included here is one T cell receptor beta chain sequence, with context. No antigen is known for it. Following a re-call of the 5' RACE reads, TCRdb has one entry per CDR3 protein and lacks DNA. In all, the sample yields about 300,000 distinct CDR3 sequences. This CDR3 has 15 amino acids. Germline V lookup: CDR1 MGHDK, CDR2 SYGVNS. These data come from a study of T cells expressing NK-cell markers. Study overall: HCMV serostatus: seven of eight sequenced donors positive, one negative.

Study-wide results and limits: One observes that, in a few donors, these clonotypes were also the leading ones within the CD3+CD56-NKG2C+ fraction.

The receptor's source is a woman between 18 and 69 years old in good health. V usage is TRBV25-1 and J usage is TRBJ1-1; without DNA, the TCRdb call of TRBD1 cannot be checked. The sequencing input was blood T cells: a sorted CD56 or NKG2C T cell subset, CD4+ or CD8+ T cells, or bulk PBMC T cells (not recorded which). The CDR3 loop reads CASSDPGHLNTEAFF.